This is a list of T cell receptor beta chains from one sample in a study of blood T cells in healthy people across ages. TCRdb passed the 5' RACE reads through MiXCR, listing each CDR3 protein once. The table lists 800,000 to 1,300,000 distinct CDR3 sequences, less than 25% of them singletons. Separately, the same data were catalogued under a study of T cells of mothers and their children.

What was sequenced was blood. The origin of the receptors is a girl aged 2 to 10 in good health. The CDR3 runs from the conserved cysteine through the conserved F or W. The order of the fields is J gene, V gene, clone size, D gene, CDR3 length, CDR3 DNA, CDR3 protein. A D gene is named only where the DNA matches it firmly. The size field is filled for only some rows; it gives once, few, many or a size class.

TRBJ2-3	TRBV28	few	-	13	TGTGCCAGCCTTTTTCAAGTGACGAATACGCAGTATTTT	CASLFQVTNTQYF
TRBJ2-2	TRBV4-2	few	TRBD2	16	TGTGCCAGCAGCCAAGGACGTAGCGGGAGGATCGGGGAGCTGTTTTTT	CASSQGRSGRIGELFF
TRBJ2-7	TRBV20-1	few	TRBD2	16	TGCAGTGCTAGAGATCAAGCGGGGGCCTCCTTCTACGAGCAGTACTTC	CSARDQAGASFYEQYF
TRBJ2-1	TRBV20-1	-	TRBD2	15	TGCAGTGCTAGAGATCAACTAGCGGGAGCCTATGAGCAGTTCTTC	CSARDQLAGAYEQFF
TRBJ2-5	TRBV15	-	-	12	TGTGCCACCAGCCAGCCACAAGAGACCCAGTACTTC	CATSQPQETQYF
TRBJ2-4	TRBV29-1	few	TRBD2	17	TGCAGCGTTGAGTGGTATGGGCTAGCGGGTCTCAAAAACATTCAGTACTTC	CSVEWYGLAGLKNIQYF
TRBJ1-1	TRBV12-3/TRBV12-4	-	-	16	TGTGCCAGCAGCCCCCTTTGGTGGGGGGCTGACACTGAAGCTTTCTTT	CASSPLWWGADTEAFF
TRBJ1-2	TRBV7-3	-	-	15	TGTGCCAGCAGCTTAGTCAGAGCACCTAAATATGGCTACACCTTC	CASSLVRAPKYGYTF
TRBJ2-3	TRBV13	many	-	13	TGTGCCAGCAGCCCTCAAGGGGCAGATACGCAGTATTTT	CASSPQGADTQYF
TRBJ1-4	TRBV9	-	-	18	TGTGCCAGCAGCGTAGAGGACAACGCATATGCAACTAATGAAAAACTGTTTTTT	CASSVEDNAYATNEKLFF
TRBJ1-4	TRBV3-1	few	-	16	TGTGCCAGCAGCCAAAGATCCTCCGGGGATAATGAAAAACTGTTTTTT	CASSQRSSGDNEKLFF
TRBJ1-1	TRBV4-2	-	-	14	TGTGCCAGCAGCCAAGATAGTGTGAAAACTGAAGCTTTCTTT	CASSQDSVKTEAFF
TRBJ2-1	TRBV12-3/TRBV12-4	few	TRBD2	15	TGTGCCAGCAGGACCACTAGCGGGAGGTTTTATGAGCAGTTCTTC	CASRTTSGRFYEQFF
TRBJ2-2	TRBV5-1	-	-	13	TGCGCCAGCAGCCAACTAGGGCCCGGGGAGCTGTTTTTT	CASSQLGPGELFF
TRBJ1-1	TRBV12-3/TRBV12-4	-	-	16	TGTGCCAGCAGACCCACAGGGAGGGTGCAGAACACTGAAGCTTTCTTT	CASRPTGRVQNTEAFF
TRBJ2-5	TRBV11-2	-	TRBD2	15	TGTGCCAGCAGCTTCGGACTAGCGGCACAAGAGACCCAGTACTTC	CASSFGLAAQETQYF
TRBJ2-2	TRBV29-1	few	TRBD2	15	TGCAGCGCCCTTCCCCCCGGGGGGTACACCGGGGAGCTGTTTTTT	CSALPPGGYTGELFF
TRBJ1-5	TRBV10-3	few	-	16	TGTGCCATCAGTGAGTCCGGGACGGTTAGCAATCAGCCCCAGCATTTT	CAISESGTVSNQPQHF
TRBJ2-1	TRBV7-9	-	-	10	TGTGCCAGCGGTAGTCCGGAGCAGTTCTTC	CASGSPEQFF
TRBJ2-5	TRBV27	-	TRBD1	16	TGTGCCAGCAGTTTTTCGGGGGACAGGGGTCGAGAGACCCAGTACTTC	CASSFSGDRGRETQYF
TRBJ2-1	TRBV6-2/TRBV6-3	many	TRBD2	17	TGTGCCAGCAGTTACTTAGCGGGGGGGATTCCTATCTATGAGCAGTTCTTC	CASSYLAGGIPIYEQFF
TRBJ2-6	TRBV12-3/TRBV12-4	-	-	14	TGTGCCAGCAGTTTCGGGCCTGGGGCCAACGTCCTGACTTTC	CASSFGPGANVLTF
TRBJ2-5	TRBV12-3/TRBV12-4	-	TRBD2	16	TGTGCCAGCAGACGGGCGGGAAGGGAGCGGGAGGAGACCCAGTACTTC	CASRRAGREREETQYF
TRBJ1-2	TRBV20-1	few	-	14	TGCAGTGCTAGAAGGTTGGCGGGGGTTCGCGGCTACACCTTC	CSARRLAGVRGYTF
TRBJ2-3	TRBV20-1	-	-	14	TGCAGTGCTAGGGTGCTACAGGGCACAGATACGCAGTATTTT	CSARVLQGTDTQYF
TRBJ2-3	TRBV20-1	-	-	18	TGCAGTGCTAGAGACTGGGCCAATATACTTTCTAGCACAGATACGCAGTATTTT	CSARDWANILSSTDTQYF
TRBJ1-3	TRBV4-3	few	-	15	TGCGCCAGCAGCCCCGAAAGGGCGACTGGAAACACCATATATTTT	CASSPERATGNTIYF
TRBJ1-2	TRBV5-1	-	-	14	TGCGCCAGCAGTTGGCGAGGGGAAGGTGATGGCTACACCTTC	CASSWRGEGDGYTF
TRBJ2-5	TRBV5-1	-	-	13	TGCGCCAGCAGCGCCGGGTTGATCGGGACCCAGTACTTC	CASSAGLIGTQYF
TRBJ2-7	TRBV28	few	-	12	TGTGCCAGCGGGGGTCCTGCCTACGAGCAGTACTTC	CASGGPAYEQYF
TRBJ2-3	TRBV28	-	TRBD2	15	TGTGCCAGCAAGGGGAGCGGGAGGTTCCGGGATACGCAGTATTTT	CASKGSGRFRDTQYF
TRBJ2-3	TRBV5-1	-	-	16	TGCGCCAGCAGCTTGGACTCCGGGACTAGCACAGATACGCAGTATTTT	CASSLDSGTSTDTQYF
TRBJ2-3	TRBV7-3	-	TRBD2	15	TGTGCCAGCTCAGGGGGACTAGCGGATACGGATACGCAGTATTTT	CASSGGLADTDTQYF
TRBJ1-1	TRBV6-5	few	TRBD1	13	TGTGCCAGTCAGACAGGGTTGAACCCTGAAGCTTTCTTT	CASQTGLNPEAFF